The next 8 T cell receptor beta chains were all read from a single sample in a study of human T cells and chemical hapten exposure. Time point indicated: pre-sensitization, week 0. Treatment reported: therapeutic diphenylcyclopropenone sensitization with weekly scalp DPC. TCRdb reprocessed the RACE reads via MiXCR and lists one record per CDR3 protein. Of around 380,000 distinct CDR3 sequences in the sample, about 5% are singletons; the top ten hold around 8%. The material sequenced was whole blood, taken in connection with sensitization to the hapten diphenylcyclopropenone (DPC). The receptors were sampled from a woman in her late teens or twenties with alopecia areata. Some clones in this sample may be carry-over from other donors' samples.

The J gene is TRBJ2-3, the V gene TRBV5-1, with a possible D match to TRBD2 (6 bases). Germline V lookup: CDR1 SGHRS, CDR2 YFSETQ. This CDR3 is 15 amino acids long. The ends were cut back, 0 bases at V and 4 bases at J, with 12 bases in the middle. The CDR3 region is CASSLGRLDPDTQYF. The CDR3 nucleotides are TGCGCCAGCAGCTTGGGACGACTAGACCCAGATACGCAGTATTTT.

This clonotype appeared a few times. This sequence joins TRBV7-9 and TRBJ1-5; D gene ambiguous. Trimming stripped 1 base from V and 3 bases from J, with 10 bases between. CDR3 length equals 15 residues. CDR1 SEHNR and CDR2 FQNEAQ come from the germline V gene (reference sequence). CDR3 sequence reads: CASSLGPSDNQPQHF. As DNA, the CDR3 is TGTGCCAGCAGCTTAGGGCCCTCCGACAATCAGCCCCAGCATTTT.

This clonotype was picked up a small number of times. One end of the junction varies from germline; a read error may be responsible. The chain joins TRBV9 to TRBJ2-7, with D possibly matching TRBD1 (6 bases). This CDR3 comprises 14 residues. Germline lookup yields CDR1 SGDLS and CDR2 YYNGEE. CDR3 nucleotide sequence: TGTGCCAGCAGCCCCCGGACAGTCTCCCACGAGCAGTACTTC. Translation gives CASSPRTVSHEQYF.

This clonotype was detected many times. The V gene is TRBV27, the J gene TRBJ1-2; weak D call: TRBD1 (5 bases). This CDR3 has 16 amino acids. V lost 5 bases and J 4 bases, leaving 20 bases between the germline ends. Germline V lookup: CDR1 MNHEY, CDR2 SMNVEV (reference sequence). This chain's CDR3 is CASSPSPPTGGYGYTF. CDR3 nucleotide sequence: TGTGCCAGCAGTCCGTCCCCGCCTACAGGAGGCTATGGCTACACCTTC.

In its sample, this clonotype was seen many times. CDR3 bases: TGCGCCAGCAGCCAAAACAGGGAGCTAGCCAAAAACATTCAGTACTTC. Protein sequence: CASSQNRELAKNIQYF. The V gene is TRBV4-1, the J gene TRBJ2-4, with D tentatively TRBD1 (6 bases). Germline CDR1 MGHRA, CDR2 YSYEKL. The CDR3 sequence is 16 residues long. V lost 2 bases, J lost 0 bases, and 11 bases lay in between.

The gene calls are TRBV20-1 and TRBJ1-6; possibly TRBD1 for D (6 bases). V lost 5 bases and J 9 bases, leaving 14 bases between the germline ends. The germline gives CDR1 DFQATT, CDR2 SNEGSKA (reference sequence). This CDR3 has 13 amino acids. CDR3 region: CSAETGSGSPLHF. The CDR3 DNA reads TGCAGTGCTGAAACAGGGAGTGGTTCACCCCTCCACTTT.

This clonotype was seen repeatedly, ten times or more. The chain combines TRBV2 with TRBJ1-2; D ambiguous. Germline loops: CDR1 SNHLY, CDR2 FYNNEI. V was trimmed by 4 bases and J by 0 bases, leaving 3 bases between them. CDR3 size: 12 residues. CDR3 in amino acids: CASSATNYGYTF. CDR3 DNA: TGTGCCAGCAGTGCGACTAACTATGGCTACACCTTC.

This clonotype was detected only once. This may be a read error: a much more frequent sequence differs by one nucleotide. The rearrangement joins TRBV29-1 to TRBJ1-5; D is uncertain. Germline CDR1 reads SQVTM; CDR2 reads ANQGSEA. This CDR3 contains 12 residues. CDR3 protein: CSVRGTNQPRHF. CDR3 bases: TGCAGCGTTCGGGGAACAAATCAGCCCCGGCATTTT.